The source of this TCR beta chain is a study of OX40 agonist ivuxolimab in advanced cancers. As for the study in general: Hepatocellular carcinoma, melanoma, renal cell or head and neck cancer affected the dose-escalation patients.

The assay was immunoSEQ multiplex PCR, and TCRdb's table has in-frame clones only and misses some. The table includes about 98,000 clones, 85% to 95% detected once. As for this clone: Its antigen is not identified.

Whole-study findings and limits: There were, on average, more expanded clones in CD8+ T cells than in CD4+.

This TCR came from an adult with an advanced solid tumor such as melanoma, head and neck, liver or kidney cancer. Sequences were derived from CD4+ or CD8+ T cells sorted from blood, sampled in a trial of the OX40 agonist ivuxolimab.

As DNA, the CDR3 is TGTGCCAGCAGCAAGGGAGAGACCCAGTACTTC. Its translation is CASSKGETQYF. The genes are TRBV14 and TRBJ2-5, with D hard to call. Germline CDR1 and CDR2: SGHDN and FVKESK. The CDR3 is 11 residues long. V lost 5 bases and J lost 4, with 5 bases in between.